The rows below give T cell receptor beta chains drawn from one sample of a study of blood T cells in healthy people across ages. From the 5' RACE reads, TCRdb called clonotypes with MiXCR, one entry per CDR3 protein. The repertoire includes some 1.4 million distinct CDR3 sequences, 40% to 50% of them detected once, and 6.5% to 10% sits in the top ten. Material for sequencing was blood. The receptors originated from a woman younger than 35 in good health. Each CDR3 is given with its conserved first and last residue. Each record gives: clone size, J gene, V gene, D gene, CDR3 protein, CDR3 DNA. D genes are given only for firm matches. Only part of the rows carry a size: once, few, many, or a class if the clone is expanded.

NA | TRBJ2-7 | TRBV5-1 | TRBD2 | CASSLGAGRVDEQYF | TGCGCCAGCAGCTTGGGGGCCGGGAGGGTCGACGAGCAGTACTTC
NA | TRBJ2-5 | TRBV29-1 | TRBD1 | CSLLPGTGEETQYF | TGCAGTTTGTTACCCGGGACAGGGGAAGAGACCCAGTACTTC
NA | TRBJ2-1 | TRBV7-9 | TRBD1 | CASSLVFQTTGAGGDEQFF | TGTGCCAGCAGCTTAGTTTTTCAGACCACAGGGGCAGGGGGCGATGAGCAGTTCTTC
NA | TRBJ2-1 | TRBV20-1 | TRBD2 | CSARDWVAGVTYNEQFF | TGCAGTGCTAGAGATTGGGTAGCGGGAGTTACCTACAATGAGCAGTTCTTC
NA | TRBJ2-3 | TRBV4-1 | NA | CASSQEVTFTDTQYF | TGCGCCAGCAGCCAAGAAGTCACCTTCACAGATACGCAGTATTTT
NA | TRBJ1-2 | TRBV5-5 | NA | CASSLGGWRDMDYGYTF | TGTGCCAGCAGCTTGGGGGGCTGGAGGGATATGGACTATGGCTACACCTTC
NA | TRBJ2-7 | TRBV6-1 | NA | CASSEQAAYEQYF | TGTGCCAGCAGTGAACAGGCGGCCTACGAGCAGTACTTC
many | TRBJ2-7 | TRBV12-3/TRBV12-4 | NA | CASSTPRGEDEQYF | TGTGCCAGCAGTACCCCCAGGGGCGAGGACGAGCAGTACTTC
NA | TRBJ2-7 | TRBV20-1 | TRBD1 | CSARDITGGRYEQYF | TGCAGTGCTAGAGATATAACAGGGGGGCGCTACGAGCAGTACTTC
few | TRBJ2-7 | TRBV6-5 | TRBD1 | CASSSPSGGRYEQYF | TGTGCCAGCAGCAGTCCTTCAGGGGGCAGGTACGAGCAGTACTTC
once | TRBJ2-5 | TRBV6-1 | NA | CASSAARDRAHMNEQYF | TGTGCCAGCAGTGCAGCGCGAGACCGGGCTCACATGAATGAGCAGTACTTC
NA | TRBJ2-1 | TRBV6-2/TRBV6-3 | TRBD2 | CASKKLADPYNEQFF | TGTGCCAGCAAGAAACTAGCGGACCCCTACAATGAGCAGTTCTTC
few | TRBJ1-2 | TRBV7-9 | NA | CASSFGPLPGYTF | TGTGCCAGCAGCTTCGGCCCGTTACCGGGCTACACCTTC
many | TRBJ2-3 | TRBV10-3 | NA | CAISESTGGLGDTQYF | TGTGCCATCAGTGAGTCGACCGGAGGATTGGGAGATACGCAGTATTTT
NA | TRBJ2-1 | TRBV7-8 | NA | CASTLAPGNEQFF | TGTGCCAGCACCCTGGCCCCTGGAAATGAGCAGTTCTTC
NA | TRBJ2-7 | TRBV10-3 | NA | CAISVGHQSSYEQYF | TGTGCCATCAGTGTGGGGCACCAGAGCTCCTACGAGCAGTACTTC
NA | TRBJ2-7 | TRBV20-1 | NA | CSARTDTTYEQYF | TGCAGTGCTAGGACGGACACCACCTACGAGCAGTACTTC
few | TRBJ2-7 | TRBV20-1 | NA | CSAHLAGSEQYF | TGCAGTGCCCACCTTGCGGGGAGCGAGCAGTACTTC
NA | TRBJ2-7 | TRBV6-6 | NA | CASSYSRNSYEQYF | TGTGCCAGCAGTTACTCGAGGAACTCCTACGAGCAGTACTTC
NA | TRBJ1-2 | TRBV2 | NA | CATNSETYGYTF | TGTGCCACCAATAGTGAGACCTATGGCTACACCTTC
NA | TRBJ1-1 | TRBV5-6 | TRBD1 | CASSWGRDRATEAFF | TGTGCCAGCAGCTGGGGGAGGGACAGGGCCACTGAAGCTTTCTTT
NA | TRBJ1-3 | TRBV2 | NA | CATRQGNTIYF | TGTGCCACCCGGCAGGGAAACACCATATATTTT
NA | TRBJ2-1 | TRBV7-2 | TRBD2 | CASSDFSGNSCNEQFF | TGTGCCAGCAGCGACTTCAGCGGGAACTCCTGCAATGAGCAGTTCTTC
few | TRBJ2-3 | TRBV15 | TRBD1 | CATSSAGTGMNANTQYF | TGTGCCACCAGCAGTGCCGGGACAGGGATGAATGCAAATACGCAGTATTTT
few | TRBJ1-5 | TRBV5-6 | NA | CASSDGGGQGILSNQPQHF | TGTGCCAGCAGCGATGGGGGGGGTCAGGGCATACTTAGCAATCAGCCCCAGCATTTT
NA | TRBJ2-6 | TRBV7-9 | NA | CASSLEGYVLTF | TGTGCCAGCAGCTTAGAGGGGTACGTCCTGACTTTC
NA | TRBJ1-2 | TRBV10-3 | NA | CAISEKARGDGYTF | TGTGCCATCAGTGAAAAAGCCAGGGGTGATGGCTACACCTTC
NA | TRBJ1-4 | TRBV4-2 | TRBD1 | CASSRSTGGKEKLFF | TGTGCCAGCAGCCGATCGACAGGGGGAAAAGAAAAACTGTTTTTT